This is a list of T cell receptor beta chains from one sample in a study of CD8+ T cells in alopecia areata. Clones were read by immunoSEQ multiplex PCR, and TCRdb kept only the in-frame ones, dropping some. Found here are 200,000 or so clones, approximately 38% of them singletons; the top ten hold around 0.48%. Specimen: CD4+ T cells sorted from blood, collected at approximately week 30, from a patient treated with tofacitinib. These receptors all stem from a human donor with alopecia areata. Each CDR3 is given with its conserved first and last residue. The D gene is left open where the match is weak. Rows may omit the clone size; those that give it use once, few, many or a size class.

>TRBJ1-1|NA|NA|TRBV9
CASSFDIGNAEAFF
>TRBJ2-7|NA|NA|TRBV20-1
CSASLAGEQYF
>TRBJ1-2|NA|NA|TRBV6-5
CASSLGGVFLNYGYTF
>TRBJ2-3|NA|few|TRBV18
CASSPQSQVDTQYF
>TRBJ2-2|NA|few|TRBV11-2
CASSFLSREAGELFF
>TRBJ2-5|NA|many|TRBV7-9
CASSLALGYRQETQYF
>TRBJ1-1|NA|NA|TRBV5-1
CASSAREGWNTEAFF
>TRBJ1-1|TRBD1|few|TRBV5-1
CASSTRQGEMEAFF
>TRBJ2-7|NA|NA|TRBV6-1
CASSPGAGEEQYF
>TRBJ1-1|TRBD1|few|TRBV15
CATSSGPGQGNTEAFF
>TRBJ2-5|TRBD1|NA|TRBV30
CALDRGGETQYF
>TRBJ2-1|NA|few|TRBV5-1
CASSPLETLSSYNEQFF
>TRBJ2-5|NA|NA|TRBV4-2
CASSQDTPEETQYF
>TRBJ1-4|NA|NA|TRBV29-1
CSVERRLNEKLFF
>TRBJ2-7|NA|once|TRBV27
CASSGTVERQYF
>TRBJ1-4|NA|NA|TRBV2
CASVGSNEKLFF
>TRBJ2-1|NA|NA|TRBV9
CASSVPGLSSYNEQFF
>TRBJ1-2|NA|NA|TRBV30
CAWTFNYGYTF
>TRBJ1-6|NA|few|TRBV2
CASSGQPWPLHF
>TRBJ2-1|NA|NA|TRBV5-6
CASSLADEQFF
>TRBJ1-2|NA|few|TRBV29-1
CSVEKGVGLGYTF
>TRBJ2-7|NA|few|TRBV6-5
CASSNGRRGSYEQYF
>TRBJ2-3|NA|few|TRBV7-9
CASSLARAGAADTQYF
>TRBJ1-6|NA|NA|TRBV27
CASSFMVGSPLHF
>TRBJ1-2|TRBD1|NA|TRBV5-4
CASSSGTGGYGYTF
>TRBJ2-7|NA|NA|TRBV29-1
CSGWEGAEQYF
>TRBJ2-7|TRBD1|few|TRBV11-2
CASSSQGAVNYEQYF
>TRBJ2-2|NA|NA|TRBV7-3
CASSAATAGNTGELFF
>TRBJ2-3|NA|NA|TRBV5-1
CASSFGSGGDTQYF
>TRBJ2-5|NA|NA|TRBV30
CAWSTRQIQETQYF
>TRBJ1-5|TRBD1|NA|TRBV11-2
CASSFGQGFHQPQHF
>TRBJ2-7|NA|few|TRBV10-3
CAIKGEGYSYEQYF
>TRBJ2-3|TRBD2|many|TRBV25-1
CASTSGRGTDTQYF
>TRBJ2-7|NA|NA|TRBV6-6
CASSYGTDTYEQYF
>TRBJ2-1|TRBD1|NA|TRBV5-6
CASSSVGQAYNEQFF
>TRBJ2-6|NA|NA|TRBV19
CASSYSGANVLTF
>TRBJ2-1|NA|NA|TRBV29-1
CSIRTTSYNEQFF
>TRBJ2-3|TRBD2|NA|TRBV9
CASTRTSGFTDTQYF
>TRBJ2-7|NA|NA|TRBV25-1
CASSEYPRYEQYF
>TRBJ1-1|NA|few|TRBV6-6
CASMGDIGVTEAFF
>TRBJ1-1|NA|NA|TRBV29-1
CSGFREGEAFF
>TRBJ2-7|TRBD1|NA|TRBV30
CAWSGTTGGAIYEQYF
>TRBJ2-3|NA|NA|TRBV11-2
CASSFRRTRGTDTQYF
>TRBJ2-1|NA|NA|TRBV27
CASSLSSGISYNEQFF
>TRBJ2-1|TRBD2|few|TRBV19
CASRTGAGVGEQFF
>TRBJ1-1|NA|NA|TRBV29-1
CSARVSNTEAFF
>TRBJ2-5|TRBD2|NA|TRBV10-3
CAISEMRASGIETQYF
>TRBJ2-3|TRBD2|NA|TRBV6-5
CASSYSWGGGDTQYF
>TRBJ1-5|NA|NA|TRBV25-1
CASSEYTFNQPQHF
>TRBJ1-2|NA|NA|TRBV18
CASSPSNGYTF
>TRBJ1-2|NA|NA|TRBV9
CASSATGIYGYTF
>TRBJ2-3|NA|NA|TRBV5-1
CASRLGGSSTDTQYF
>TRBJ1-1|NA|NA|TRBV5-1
CASSLDGIGGTEAFF